The next 6 T cell receptor beta chains were all read from a single sample in a study of response to subunit inactivated influenza vaccine. Via MiXCR, TCRdb re-called the RT-PCR reads, giving one row per CDR3 protein. The table has approximately 530,000 distinct CDR3 sequences, under 9% seen once. Source: PBMCs from blood, taken around 25 months after vaccination. Every receptor here comes from a man aged 50 to 75 who received an inactivated influenza vaccine.

This clonotype was detected a few times. The gene calls are TRBV28 and TRBJ1-5; 9 nucleotides align to TRBD1. The CDR3 contains 15 residues. Looked up from germline, CDR1 is MDHEN and CDR2 is SYDVKM. The ends lost 4 bases at V and 7 bases at J; junction bases unmatched: 8. CDR3 amino acids: CASSYSDRGRQPQHF. In nucleotides, the CDR3 is TGTGCCAGCAGTTACTCGGACAGGGGCAGGCAGCCCCAGCATTTT.

Only a few counts were recorded for this clonotype. This chain connects TRBV12-3 or TRBV12-4 to TRBJ1-2; TRBD1 matches 8 bases. With V trimmed by 6 bases and J by 7 bases, 10 bases remained unmatched. The CDR3 consists of 14 residues. In DNA form, the CDR3 reads TGTGCCAGCAGGCCAGAGGACAGGGTCCTTGGCTACACCTTC. Its translation: CASRPEDRVLGYTF.

The rearrangement links TRBV15 to TRBJ1-1; D ambiguous. This CDR3 contains 13 residues. Per germline, CDR1 LNHNV and CDR2 YYDKDF (reference sequence). Trimming took 1 base from V and 3 from J, leaving 6 bases between them. The CDR3 DNA reads TGTGCCACCAGCAGAGCCCCGTACACTGAAGCTTTCTTT. Amino acids: CATSRAPYTEAFF.

The rearrangement uses TRBV29-1 and TRBJ2-3; 7 bases are shared with TRBD2. Germline V lookup: CDR1 SQVTM, CDR2 ANQGSEA. There are 12 residues in the CDR3. V lost 7 bases to trimming and J lost 4 bases; unmatched junction nucleotides: 5. CDR3 coding DNA: TGCAGCGGTCACCGGGGGGCAGATACGCAGTATTTT. Translation gives CSGHRGADTQYF.

At least ten counts were recorded for this clonotype. The chain has TRBV12-3 or TRBV12-4 and TRBJ2-4, with 7 nucleotides matching TRBD2. CDR3 length: 16 residues. V dropped 3 bases and J dropped 3; count of bases not matched to a gene: 8. The CDR3 DNA reads as TGTGCCAGCAGTTTCGGGGGAGGGCTAGGCAAAAACATTCAGTACTTC. Translating it yields CASSFGGGLGKNIQYF.

The chain joins TRBV9 to TRBJ2-7; TRBD1 agrees at 8 bases. Losses at the gene ends were 0 bases for V and 5 bases for J; bases not matched to a gene: 7. The CDR3 contains 15 residues. The V gene's germline CDR1 is SGDLS and CDR2 YYNGEE. The CDR3 loop is CASSVVGQGTDEQYF. DNA of the CDR3: TGTGCCAGCAGCGTAGTTGGACAGGGAACGGACGAGCAGTACTTC.